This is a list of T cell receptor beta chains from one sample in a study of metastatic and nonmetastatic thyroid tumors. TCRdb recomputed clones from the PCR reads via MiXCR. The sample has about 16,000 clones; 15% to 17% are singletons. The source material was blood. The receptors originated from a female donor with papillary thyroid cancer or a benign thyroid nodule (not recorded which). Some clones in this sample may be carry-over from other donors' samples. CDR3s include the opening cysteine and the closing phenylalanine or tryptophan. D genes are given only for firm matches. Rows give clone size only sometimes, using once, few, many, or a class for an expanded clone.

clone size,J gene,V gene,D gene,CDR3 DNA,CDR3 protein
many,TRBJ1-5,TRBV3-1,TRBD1,TGTGCCAGCGCGCAGGGGGCGGATCAGCCCCAGCATTTT,CASAQGADQPQHF
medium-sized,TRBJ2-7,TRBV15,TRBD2,TGTGCCACCAGCCAGCGGGGGAAGTACGAGCAGTACTTC,CATSQRGKYEQYF
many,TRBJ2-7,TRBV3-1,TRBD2,TGTGCCAGCAGCCCTCGACCGGGACTAGCGGGAGGGCTCGACGAGCAGTACTTC,CASSPRPGLAGGLDEQYF
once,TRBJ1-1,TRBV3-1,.,TGTGCCAGCAGCCTCCAGTGTGGGGTCACCGAAGCTTCCTTT,CASSLQCGVTEASF
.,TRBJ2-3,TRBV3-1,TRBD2,TGTGCCAGCAGCATAGCGGGGGGGAGCACAGATACGCAGTATTTT,CASSIAGGSTDTQYF
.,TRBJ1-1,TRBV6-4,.,TGTGCCAGCAGCCAGGAAGGAGGCACTGAAGCTTTCTTT,CASSQEGGTEAFF
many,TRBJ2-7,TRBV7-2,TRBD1,TGTGCCAGCAGCTTCGGGACAGGGGGAAACTACGAGCAGTACTTC,CASSFGTGGNYEQYF
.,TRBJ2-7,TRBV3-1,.,TGTGCCAGCAGCCAAGTCCCGCCCGGGATAGCCCACTACGAGCAGTACTTC,CASSQVPPGIAHYEQYF
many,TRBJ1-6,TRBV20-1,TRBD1,TGCAGTGCTAGAGCCTCCGGGACAGGGACGAATTCACCCCTCCACTTT,CSARASGTGTNSPLHF
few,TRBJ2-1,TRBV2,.,TGTGCCAGCAGACGGGAGACCTCCTACAATGAGCAGTTCTTC,CASRRETSYNEQFF
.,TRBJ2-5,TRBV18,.,TGTGCCAGCTCACCTACGCCTCACCAAGAGACCCAGTACTTC,CASSPTPHQETQYF
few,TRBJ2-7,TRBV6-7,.,TGTGCCAGCAGTTACCTCGGGATGGGCCCATCCTACGAGCGGTACTTC,CASSYLGMGPSYERYF
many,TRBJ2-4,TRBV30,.,TGTGCCTGGAGTGTAGGCGGAGCCAAAAACATTCAGTACTTC,CAWSVGGAKNIQYF
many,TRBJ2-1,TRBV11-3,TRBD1,TGTGCCAGCAGCCCAGGACAGGGCTCCTACAATGAGCAGTTCTTC,CASSPGQGSYNEQFF
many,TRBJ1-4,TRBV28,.,TGTGCCAGCAGTCTACCGGGACGGGCTAGTGAAAAACTGTTTTTT,CASSLPGRASEKLFF
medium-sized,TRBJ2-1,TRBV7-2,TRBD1,TGTGCCAGCAGCCCATATGACAGGGAAGCCTGGGTGGATGAGCAGTTCTTC,CASSPYDREAWVDEQFF
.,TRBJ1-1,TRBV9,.,TGTGCCAGCAGCGCCGCGGGGGGGCCGGGTACTGAAGCTTTCTTT,CASSAAGGPGTEAFF
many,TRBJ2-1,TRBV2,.,TGTGCCAGCAAGCGTCAGGCGGAGGGGTCCTACAATGAGCAGTTCTTC,CASKRQAEGSYNEQFF
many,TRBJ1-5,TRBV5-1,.,TGCGCCAGCAGCTTGGGGGCAGGCGAGGGTCAGCCCCAGCATTTT,CASSLGAGEGQPQHF
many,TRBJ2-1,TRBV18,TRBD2,TGTGCCAGCTCGCCAGGGACTAGCGGGAGCTGGTACAATGAGCAGTTCTTC,CASSPGTSGSWYNEQFF
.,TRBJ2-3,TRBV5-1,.,TGCGCCAGCAGCTTGGTCCGAGTTGGTGCCACAGATACGCAGTATTTT,CASSLVRVGATDTQYF
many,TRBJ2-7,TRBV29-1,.,TGCAGCGTTCAAGGGGCCCCTACTGGGTTCCACGAGCAGTACTTC,CSVQGAPTGFHEQYF
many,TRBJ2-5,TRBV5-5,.,TGTGCCAGCAGCTTGGTTCTCCAAGAGACCCAGTACTTC,CASSLVLQETQYF
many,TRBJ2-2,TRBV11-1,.,TGTGCCAGCAGCGCACGCGGTTACAGAGCTAACACCGGGGAGCTGTTTTTT,CASSARGYRANTGELFF
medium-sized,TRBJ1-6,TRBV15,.,TGTGCCACCAGCAGAGGAGGCGGGGCTTCACCCCTCCACTTT,CATSRGGGASPLHF
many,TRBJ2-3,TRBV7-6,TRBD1,TGTGCCAGCAGCTCCCCAGGGGGGACAGGGCCAGATACGCAGTATTTT,CASSSPGGTGPDTQYF
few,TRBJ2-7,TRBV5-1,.,TGCGCCAGCAGCTTGTCCGTGGCGGCCTACGAGCAGTACTTC,CASSLSVAAYEQYF
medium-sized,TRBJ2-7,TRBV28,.,TGTGCCAGCAGTTTACGCGCAATGAGGGACTACGAGCAGTACTTC,CASSLRAMRDYEQYF
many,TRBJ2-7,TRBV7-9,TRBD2,TGTGCCAGCAGCTTAGCGGGGGGGTCCACCTACGAGCAGTACTTC,CASSLAGGSTYEQYF
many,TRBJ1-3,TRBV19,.,TGTGCCAGTAGTGTACAGGCTCCAATCTCTGGAAACACCATATATTTT,CASSVQAPISGNTIYF
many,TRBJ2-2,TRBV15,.,TGTGCCACCAGCAGAGATGTTGGTATCGGGGAGCTGTTTTTT,CATSRDVGIGELFF
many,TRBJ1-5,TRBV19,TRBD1,TGTGCCAGTAGTGTCCAGGACAGGGGGCGACAGCCCCAGCATTTT,CASSVQDRGRQPQHF
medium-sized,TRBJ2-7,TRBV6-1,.,TGTGCCAGCAGTGAATACTTCCAGGACTCCTACGAGCAGTACTTC,CASSEYFQDSYEQYF
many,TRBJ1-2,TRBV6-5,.,TGTGCCAGCAGTTACTCGAGTGTGAGGTCAGCAAGCTACACCTTC,CASSYSSVRSASYTF
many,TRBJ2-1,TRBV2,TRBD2,TGTGCCAGCAAGGGACTAACCAATGAGCAGTTCTTC,CASKGLTNEQFF
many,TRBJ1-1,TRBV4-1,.,TGCGCCAGCATCTCCAAAGGGGAAAGGTATGAAGCTTTCTTT,CASISKGERYEAFF
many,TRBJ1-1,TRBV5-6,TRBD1,TGTGCCAGCAGCTGGACCCGACAGGGGGGAACTGAAGCTTTCTTT,CASSWTRQGGTEAFF
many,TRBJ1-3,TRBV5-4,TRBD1,TGTGCCAGCAGCCGGACAGGGGCTGGCTCTGGAAACACCATATATTTT,CASSRTGAGSGNTIYF
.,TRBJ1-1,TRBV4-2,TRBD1,TGTGCCAGCAGCCATGGGGACGGGACAGGGTATGCAGCTTTCTTT,CASSHGDGTGYAAFF
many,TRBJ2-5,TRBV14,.,TGTGCCAGCAGCCTACTTGGGACCGTTCAAAAGACCCAGTACTTC,CASSLLGTVQKTQYF
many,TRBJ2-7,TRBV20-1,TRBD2,TGCAGTGCTGTAGGGGGGACTAGGGGATACGAGCAGTACTTC,CSAVGGTRGYEQYF
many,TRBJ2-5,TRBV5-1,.,TGCGCCAGCAGCCAGGCTCAAGAGACCCAGTACTTC,CASSQAQETQYF